A single sample gave rise to the 12 T cell receptor beta chains below, sequenced in a study of CD4+ T cells in melanoma. Profiling relied on immunoSEQ multiplex PCR, and the TCRdb table lists in-frame clones only, not all of them. The table records around 18,000 clones, about four fifths of them present only once. What was sequenced was cells from a culture (not recorded whether cultured in vitro). These receptors were obtained from a human donor with melanoma.

The J gene is TRBJ2-2, the V gene TRBV7-2; D not certain. Germline values: CDR1 SGHTA, CDR2 FQGNSA. This CDR3 is 16 amino acids long. The V gene lost 3 bases and the J gene lost 4 bases, with 15 bases spanning the gap. The CDR3 DNA follows: TGTGCCAGCAGCTTCGTCGGGTTCAGCCCCACCGGGGAGCTGTTTTTT. It translates to CASSFVGFSPTGELFF.

CDR3 nucleotides: TGCGCCAGCAGCTTGGAGGACTTGATCCAGAAGACCCAGTACTTC. Its protein is CASSLEDLIQKTQYF. V usage is TRBV5-1 and J usage is TRBJ2-5, with D perhaps TRBD2 (5 bases). Germline CDR1 and CDR2: SGHRS and YFSETQ. This CDR3 is built from 15 residues. V lost 0 bases and J 6 bases, leaving 15 bases between the germline ends.

The chain is built from TRBV19 and TRBJ1-3; no firm D call. Germline CDR1 and CDR2: LNHDA and SQIVND (reference sequence). The CDR3 is 15 residues long. The V gene lost 6 bases and the J gene lost 1 base, with 13 bases spanning the gap. The CDR3 DNA follows: TGTGCCAGTAGGAGGGTTGGTCAATCTGGAAACACCATATATTTT. Amino acid sequence: CASRRVGQSGNTIYF.

The J gene is TRBJ2-5, the V gene TRBV7-2; 7 bases agree with TRBD1. The junction had 11 bases not matched to a gene; V was cut back by 5 bases and J by 5 bases. Germline CDR1 SGHTA, CDR2 FQGNSA. The CDR3 totals 15 residues. CDR3 residues: CASSLQTGSHETQYF. The CDR3 DNA is TGTGCCAGCAGCCTCCAGACAGGGTCCCACGAGACCCAGTACTTC.

This rearrangement joins TRBV27 to TRBJ2-7, with D perhaps assigned TRBD1 or TRBD2 (5 bases each). The CDR3 consists of 14 residues. Trimming took off 3 bases at V and 4 bases at J, with 13 bases between the two ends. The germline gives CDR1 MNHEY, CDR2 SMNVEV (reference sequence). The DNA of the CDR3 is TGTGCCAGCAGTTTCACCGGGACCTCTTACGAGCAGTACTTC. Encoded protein: CASSFTGTSYEQYF.

The chain carries TRBV6-5 and TRBJ1-2; no definite D call. V lost 0 bases to trimming and J lost 3 bases, with 8 bases between them. CDR3 size: 14 residues. Germline values: CDR1 MNHEY, CDR2 SVGAGI. The CDR3 spells CASSYSGTYYGYTF. For the CDR3, the DNA is TGTGCCAGCAGTTACTCGGGCACATACTATGGCTACACCTTC.

The chain carries TRBV5-6 and TRBJ2-1; perhaps TRBD2 as D (6 bases). The CDR3 covers 15 residues. Germline V gene sequence: CDR1 SGHDT, CDR2 YYEEEE. The V gene lost 3 bases and the J gene lost 4 bases, with 14 bases spanning the gap. This CDR3 reads CASSSREIRYNEQFF. The DNA for the CDR3 is TGTGCCAGCAGCTCCCGGGAGATACGTTACAATGAGCAGTTCTTC.

This rearrangement joins TRBV4-1 to TRBJ2-3; D possibly corresponds to TRBD2 (5 bases). Germline assignment: CDR1 MGHRA and CDR2 YSYEKL. V lost 1 base and J lost 2, with 16 bases in between. The CDR3 is 17 amino acids. The CDR3 sequence is CASSQGMTRRVTDTQYF. CDR3 nucleotides: TGCGCCAGCAGCCAAGGAATGACCCGGCGGGTCACAGATACGCAGTATTTT.

The chain uses TRBV4-1 and TRBJ2-1, with TRBD1 matching 10 bases. J gave up 3 bases and V 4 bases, and 9 bases lay outside the gene matches. This CDR3 is built from 17 residues. Germline V CDR1 and CDR2: MGHRA, YSYEKL. The CDR3 reads CASSLDPGTGDYNEQFF. CDR3 nucleotides: TGCGCCAGCAGCCTAGATCCCGGGACAGGGGACTACAATGAGCAGTTCTTC.

This clone appeared once. V and J are TRBV19 and TRBJ2-4; a weak D match, TRBD2 (7 bases). V was shortened by 0 bases and J by 4 bases, with 25 bases between the two germline ends. The CDR3 contains 20 residues. CDR1 and CDR2 from the germline V gene are LNHDA and SQIVND (reference sequence). The CDR3 nucleotides read TGTGCCAGTAGTATAGATCTATTTGAGGGGGGGCCGCGGGGAAAAAACATTCAGTACTTC. Translation: CASSIDLFEGGPRGKNIQYF. The variable domain in full, with the rest retrieved from reference TRBV19 and TRBJ2-4, is DGGITQSPKYLFRKEGQNVTLSCEQNLNHDAMYWYRQDPGQGLRLIYYSQIVNDFQKGDIAEGYSVSREKKESFPLTVTSAQKNPTAFYLCASSIDLFEGGPRGKNIQYFGAGTRLSVL.

A few counts support this clone. This rearrangement joins TRBV6-5 to TRBJ1-5; no clear D gene. V was clipped by 5 bases and J by 5 bases, with 13 bases between them. Germline CDR1 is MNHEY and CDR2 is SVGAGI. CDR3 length: 14 amino acids. Written as DNA, the CDR3 is TGTGCCAGCAGTCGCCGCAGAACATATCAGCCCCAGCATTTT. It codes for CASSRRRTYQPQHF.

Here the CDR3 reads CAISDAGHRGRYGYTF. For the CDR3, the DNA is TGTGCCATCAGTGACGCCGGTCACAGAGGACGCTATGGCTACACCTTC. J is TRBJ1-2 and V is TRBV10-3, with no clear D. Trimming took 3 bases from V and 4 from J, leaving 18 bases between them. The germline CDR1 and CDR2 sequences are ENHRY and SYGVKD. The CDR3 is 16 amino acids.